This T cell receptor beta chain originates from a study of patients and donors after allogeneic stem cell transplantation. Germline loops: CDR1 MGHRA, CDR2 YSYEKL. Trimming cost V 0 bases and J 8 bases; bases outside gene matches: 9. This CDR3 is built from 16 residues. Using its own MiXCR run on the RT-PCR reads, TCRdb lists one record per CDR3 protein. This table has roughly 940,000 distinct CDR3 sequences, 15% to 20% appearing once. Sample: blood, either unsorted or a sorted T cell fraction (not recorded which). The clonotype originates from a human donor who was either an allogeneic HSCT recipient or a stem cell or donor lymphocyte infusion donor (not recorded which). It is not recorded whose cells these are; they may come from a transplant donor. The genes are TRBV4-1 and TRBJ1-4; 7 bases are shared with TRBD1. CDR3 sequence: CASSQDMGRGSEKLFF. CDR3 bases: TGCGCCAGCAGCCAAGATATGGGCAGGGGGAGCGAAAAACTGTTTTTT.